The following is a T cell receptor (beta chain) sequence with its context. The antigen is unknown. The sample is drawn from a study of T cells after posttransplantation cyclophosphamide. Study-wide results and limits: Donor-recipient repertoire similarity was low at 1-2 months, rising over year one. Blood and skin or GI T cell repertoires showed limited TRB overlap. After PTCy, TRB diversity resembled that of CNI/methotrexate controls.

The naive gate required viable CD3+CD4+ or CD3+CD8+ cells with CCR7+CD45RA+CD45RO-CD95-CD27+CD28+ phenotype. The related graft donor's blood sample was taken on the day of bone marrow donation. The method was immunoSEQ multiplex PCR; TCRdb's version includes in-frame clones alone and lacks a portion of them. The sample holds some 9,400 clones, roughly 98% seen once. This clonotype was obtained from an older woman in good health, CMV-negative, and a related stem cell transplant donor. The sequencing sample was made of naive CD4+ T cells sorted from PBMCs.

CDR3 in DNA: TGTGCCAGCAGTGCGGACAGGGGCACCTATTCACCCCTCCACTTT. Encoded protein: CASSADRGTYSPLHF. This chain connects TRBV27 to TRBJ1-6; TRBD1 aligns across 9 bases. The J segment lost 8 bases and the V segment lost 5 bases, leaving 7 bases of the junction unmatched. Germline lookup yields CDR1 MNHEY and CDR2 SMNVEV (reference sequence). CDR3 length: 15 amino acids.